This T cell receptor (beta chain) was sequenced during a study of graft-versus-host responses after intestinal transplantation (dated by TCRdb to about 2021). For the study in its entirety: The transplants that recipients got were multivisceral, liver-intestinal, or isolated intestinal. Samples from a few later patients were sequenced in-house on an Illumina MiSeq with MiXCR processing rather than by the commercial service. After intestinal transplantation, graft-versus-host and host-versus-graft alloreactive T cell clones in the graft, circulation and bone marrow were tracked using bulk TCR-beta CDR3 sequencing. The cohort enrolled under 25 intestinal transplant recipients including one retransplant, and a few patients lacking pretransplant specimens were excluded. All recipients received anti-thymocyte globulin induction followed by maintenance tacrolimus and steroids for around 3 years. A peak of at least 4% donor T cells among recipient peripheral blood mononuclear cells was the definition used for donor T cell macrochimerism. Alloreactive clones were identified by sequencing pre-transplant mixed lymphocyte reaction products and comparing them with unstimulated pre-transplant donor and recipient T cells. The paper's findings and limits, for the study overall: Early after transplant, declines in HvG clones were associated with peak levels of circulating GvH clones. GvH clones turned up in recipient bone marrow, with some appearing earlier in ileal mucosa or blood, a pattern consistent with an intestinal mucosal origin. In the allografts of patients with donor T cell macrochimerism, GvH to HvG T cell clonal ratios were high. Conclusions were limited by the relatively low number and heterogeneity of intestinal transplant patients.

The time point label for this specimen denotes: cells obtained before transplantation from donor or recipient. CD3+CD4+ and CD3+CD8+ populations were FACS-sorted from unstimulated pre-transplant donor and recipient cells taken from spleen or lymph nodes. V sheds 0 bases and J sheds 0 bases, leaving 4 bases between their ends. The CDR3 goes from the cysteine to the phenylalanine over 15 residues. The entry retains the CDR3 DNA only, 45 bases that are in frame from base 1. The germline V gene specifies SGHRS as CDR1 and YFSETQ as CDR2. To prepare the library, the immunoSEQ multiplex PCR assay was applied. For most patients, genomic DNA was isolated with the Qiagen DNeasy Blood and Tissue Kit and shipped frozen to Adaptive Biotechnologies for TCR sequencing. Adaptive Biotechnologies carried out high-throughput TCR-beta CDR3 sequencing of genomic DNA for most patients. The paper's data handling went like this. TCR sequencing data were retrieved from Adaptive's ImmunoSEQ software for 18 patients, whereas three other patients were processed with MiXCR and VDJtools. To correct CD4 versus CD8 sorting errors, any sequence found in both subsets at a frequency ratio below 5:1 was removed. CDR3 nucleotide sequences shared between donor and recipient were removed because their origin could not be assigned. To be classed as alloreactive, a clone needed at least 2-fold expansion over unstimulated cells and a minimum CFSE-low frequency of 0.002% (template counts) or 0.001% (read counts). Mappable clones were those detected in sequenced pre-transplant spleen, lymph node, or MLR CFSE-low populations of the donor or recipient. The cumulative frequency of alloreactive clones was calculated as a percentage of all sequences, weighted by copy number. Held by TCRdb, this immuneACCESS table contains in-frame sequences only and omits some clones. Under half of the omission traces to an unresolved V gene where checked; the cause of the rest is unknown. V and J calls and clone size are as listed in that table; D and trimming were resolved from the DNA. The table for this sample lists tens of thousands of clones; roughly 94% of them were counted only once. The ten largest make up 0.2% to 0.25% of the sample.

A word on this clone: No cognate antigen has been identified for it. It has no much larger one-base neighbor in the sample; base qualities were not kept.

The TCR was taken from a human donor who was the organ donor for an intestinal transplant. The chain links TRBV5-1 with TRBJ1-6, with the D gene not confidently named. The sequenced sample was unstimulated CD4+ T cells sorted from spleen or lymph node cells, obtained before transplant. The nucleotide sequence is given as TGCGCCAGCAGCTTGGACAGCTCCTATAATTCACCCCTCCACTTT. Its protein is CASSLDSSYNSPLHF.